This T cell receptor beta chain emerged from a study of T cell responses to AZD1222 COVID-19 vaccine. The CDR3 is 15 amino acids. V was clipped by 3 bases and J by 4 bases; unmatched bases: 7. CDR1 is SGHNT and CDR2 is YYREEE in the germline V gene (reference sequence). Measured with immunoSEQ multiplex PCR; TCRdb has only the in-frame clones, and not every one. This sample has around 180,000 clones, with about 92% found just once. This TCR was sampled from an adult in good health. This specimen consisted of peripheral blood, obtained on day 0 of AZD1222 vaccination. The V and J genes are TRBV5-4 and TRBJ1-2; 9 bases are shared with TRBD1. The CDR3 spells CASSSTGGVGYGYTF. For the CDR3, the DNA is TGTGCCAGCAGCTCTACAGGGGGCGTAGGCTATGGCTACACCTTC.